Following are 20 T cell receptor beta chains from one sample sequenced in a study of early stage breast cancer tumors. Sequenced by immunoSEQ multiplex PCR; TCRdb stores in-frame clones only, minus some. There are some 28,000 clones in the sample; around 50% occur only once, and more than 8% lies in the top ten. Sequenced material: breast tumor tissue. The receptors come from a person in their fifties or sixties with breast cancer.

The V and J genes are TRBV2 and TRBJ2-2; D is ambiguous. The germline CDR1 and CDR2 sequences are SNHLY and FYNNEI. This CDR3 is 13 amino acids long. V gave up 8 bases and J gave up 0 bases, with 7 bases separating them. The CDR3 loop is CASGSANTGELFF. The CDR3 DNA reads TGTGCCAGCGGAAGCGCGAACACCGGGGAGCTGTTTTTT.

This clone came up many times. The chain has TRBV11-2 and TRBJ2-7; D tentatively fits TRBD1 or TRBD2 (5 bases each). The V end lost 5 bases, the J end lost 0 bases, and 14 bases lay between the germline ends. The germline V gene encodes CDR1 SGHAT and CDR2 FQNNGV. The CDR3 is 15 residues long. The CDR3 nucleotides read TGTGCCAGCAGCACCACTCCGGGACCCTCCTACGAGCAGTACTTC. It encodes CASSTTPGPSYEQYF.

The chain couples TRBV7-2 to TRBJ2-3; no definite D call. The germline CDR1 and CDR2 sequences are SGHTA and FQGNSA. Deletions cut 0 bases from V and 0 bases from J, with 1 base between. The CDR3 is 13 residues long. The CDR3, as DNA: TGTGCCAGCAGCTTAGCTAGCACAGATACGCAGTATTTT. This sequence encodes CASSLASTDTQYF.

The chain carries TRBV15 and TRBJ1-1, with D possibly TRBD1 on 5 matching bases. Trimming took off 1 base at V and 8 bases at J, with 17 bases between the two ends. Germline values: CDR1 LNHNV, CDR2 YYDKDF (reference sequence). The CDR3 contains 15 residues. CDR3 sequence reads: CATSRGGGGSGEAFF. CDR3 DNA: TGTGCCACCAGCAGAGGGGGGGGAGGGTCTGGAGAAGCTTTCTTT.

This clone was counted only a few times. This chain connects TRBV6-5 to TRBJ2-7, with 7 bases that match TRBD2. Trimming at V came to 2 bases and at J to 4 bases, leaving 5 bases not matched to a gene. The CDR3 sequence is 14 residues long. The V gene's germline CDR1 is MNHEY and CDR2 SVGAGI. CDR3 sequence (DNA): TGTGCCAGCAGTTACGGCGGGAGTTTGTACGAGCAGTACTTC. Residues: CASSYGGSLYEQYF.

This rearrangement joins TRBV12-5 to TRBJ2-4; D not resolved. This CDR3 spans 13 amino acids. Germline V CDR1 and CDR2: LGHNT, FRNRAP. V lost 8 bases, J lost 1 base, and 9 bases lay in between. CDR3 nucleotides: TGTGCTAGTCCCCCTTGGGCCAAAAACATTCAGTACTTC. It codes for CASPPWAKNIQYF. Looking up the rest from reference TRBV12-5 and TRBJ2-4 gives the full variable domain: DARVTQTPRHKVTEMGQEVTMRCQPILGHNTVFWYRQTMMQGLELLAYFRNRAPLDDSGMPKDRFSAEMPDATLATLKIQPSEPRDSAVYFCASPPWAKNIQYFGAGTRLSVL.

This chain joins TRBV25-1 and TRBJ2-1, with a tentative D call TRBD2 (6 bases). Per the germline V gene, CDR1 is MGHDK and CDR2 is SYGVNS. V lost 5 bases and J lost 4, with 6 bases in between. CDR3 length: 12 residues. In DNA form, the CDR3 reads TGTGCCAGCAGTCGGGGGTACAATGAGCAGTTCTTC. Amino acids: CASSRGYNEQFF.

This clone was counted only a few times. This chain joins TRBV2 and TRBJ2-3; possibly TRBD2 for D (7 bases). Germline V gives CDR1 SNHLY, CDR2 FYNNEI. This CDR3 comprises 17 residues. The V gene lost 0 bases and the J gene lost 3 bases, with 16 bases spanning the gap. CDR3 residues: CASSEAVWGRGTDTQYF. CDR3 DNA sequence: TGTGCCAGCAGTGAAGCAGTATGGGGGAGGGGGACAGATACGCAGTATTTT.

The chain recombines TRBV29-1 with TRBJ1-1; possible D gene TRBD1, 5 bases. V gave up 5 bases and J gave up 4 bases, with 20 bases separating them. Germline lookup yields CDR1 SQVTM and CDR2 ANQGSEA. The CDR3 is 15 residues long. DNA for the CDR3: TGCAGCGTTAAAAGCCAGGGCGTTGGGGGCACTGAAGCTTTCTTT. Its protein is CSVKSQGVGGTEAFF.

The chain has TRBV7-9 and TRBJ2-1, with TRBD2 as a possible D gene (6 bases). In germline, CDR1 is SEHNR, CDR2 FQNEAQ (reference sequence). Trimming stripped 3 bases from V and 10 bases from J, with 19 bases between. The CDR3 covers 15 residues. CDR3 amino acids: CASSFRGASSGEQFF. For the CDR3, the DNA is TGTGCCAGCAGCTTTCGCGGGGCCAGCTCAGGGGAGCAGTTCTTC.

This chain links TRBV7-9 with TRBJ2-1; tentative D call: TRBD2 (6 bases). With 2 bases removed from V and 7 bases from J, the gap between germline ends came to 18 bases. Germline CDR1 and CDR2: SEHNR and FQNEAQ (reference sequence). The CDR3 loop spans 16 amino acids. CDR3 nucleotides: TGTGCCAGCAGCTTATTAAGTTGGGGGGAGAGTAATGAGCAGTTCTTC. This codes for CASSLLSWGESNEQFF.

The gene calls are TRBV5-4 and TRBJ2-3; D might be TRBD2 (6 bases). V gave up 1 base and J gave up 3 bases, with 15 bases separating them. The CDR3 contains 16 residues. Germline CDR1 and CDR2: SGHNT and YYREEE (reference sequence). Written as DNA, the CDR3 is TGTGCCAGCAGCTTGTCTCCGGGAGTAAGGACAGATACGCAGTATTTT. Translation: CASSLSPGVRTDTQYF.

This rearrangement joins TRBV30 to TRBJ2-1; D ambiguous. Germline CDR1 GTSNPN, CDR2 SVGIG (reference sequence). This CDR3 has 13 amino acids. V was shortened by 4 bases and J by 7 bases, with 14 bases between the two germline ends. CDR3 coding DNA: TGTGCCTGGACTTTAGAGCGTATGAATGAGCAGTTCTTC. Translated: CAWTLERMNEQFF.

This chain links TRBV5-1 with TRBJ2-7; 8 bases match TRBD1. Germline lookup yields CDR1 SGHRS and CDR2 YFSETQ. The CDR3 length is 17 residues. J lost 1 base, V lost 3 bases, and 12 bases had no gene match. CDR3 DNA sequence: TGCGCCAGCAGCTACGTTAACGACAGGGGCCGATCCTACGAGCAGTACTTC. Translation: CASSYVNDRGRSYEQYF.

The CDR3 loop is CASSEFSGSSYEQYF. CDR3 sequence (DNA): TGTGCCAGCAGTGAATTTAGCGGGAGCTCCTACGAGCAGTACTTC. The chain joins TRBV6-1 to TRBJ2-7; 9 bases match TRBD2. This CDR3 is built from 15 residues. Germline V lookup: CDR1 MNHNS, CDR2 SASEGT. Losses at the gene ends were 2 bases for V and 0 bases for J; bases not matched to a gene: 2.

The chain is built from TRBV6-1 and TRBJ2-7; no definite D call. The CDR3 has 12 amino acids. V shed 7 bases and J shed 0 bases, with 7 bases lying between them. CDR1 and CDR2 from the germline V gene are MNHNS and SASEGT. This CDR3 reads CASNGDSYEQYF. CDR3 sequence (DNA): TGTGCCAGCAATGGGGACTCCTACGAGCAGTACTTC.

There are a few counts of this clone. The gene calls are TRBV5-5 and TRBJ2-3; TRBD2 aligns across 10 bases. The CDR3 consists of 19 residues. Per germline, CDR1 SGHKS and CDR2 YYEKEE (reference sequence). Trimming cost V 4 bases and J 4 bases; bases outside gene matches: 18. The CDR3 DNA reads as TGTGCCAGCAGCCCAGTCCCATCGAGGGCTAGCGGGAGAGCAGATACGCAGTATTTT. It is translated as CASSPVPSRASGRADTQYF.

The chain employs TRBV15 and TRBJ2-5; 11 bases agree with TRBD2. V lost 0 bases, J lost 7 bases, and 10 bases stayed unmatched. The CDR3 contains 17 residues. The V gene's germline CDR1 is LNHNV and CDR2 YYDKDF (reference sequence). This CDR3 reads CATSREGLAVVQSTQYF. As DNA, the CDR3 is TGTGCCACCAGCAGAGAGGGACTAGCGGTGGTTCAATCGACCCAGTACTTC.

This clone was counted a few times. The rearrangement uses TRBV6-6 and TRBJ1-4; TRBD1 aligns across 8 bases. In germline, CDR1 is MNHNY, CDR2 SVGAGI (reference sequence). The CDR3 runs 14 residues. Trimming cost V 10 bases and J 8 bases; bases outside gene matches: 12. CDR3 nucleotides: TGTGCCATTCAAACAGGGGGAAGTACGGAAAAACTGTTTTTT. Encoded protein: CAIQTGGSTEKLFF.

The chain uses TRBV2 and TRBJ1-2; 11 positions match TRBD1. Germline assignment: CDR1 SNHLY and CDR2 FYNNEI. The CDR3 covers 16 residues. With V trimmed by 5 bases and J by 3 bases, 8 bases remained unmatched. The CDR3 DNA reads TGTGCCAGCAGTTTTCCCGGGACAGGGGGTGACTATGGCTACACCTTC. It specifies CASSFPGTGGDYGYTF.